The 32 T cell receptor beta chains below all came from one sample that was sequenced in a study of early T cells in non-severe SARS-CoV-2 infection. TCRdb re-analysed the 5' RACE reads in MiXCR, keeping a single row per CDR3 protein. This sample has some 26,000 distinct CDR3 sequences, with around 4.2% found just once. The sequenced sample was whole blood. The receptors derive from an adult who was a healthcare worker with PCR-confirmed SARS-CoV-2 infection or an uninfected control (not recorded which).

The chain has TRBV11-2 and TRBJ2-1; 8 bases match TRBD2. The CDR3 totals 16 residues. Germline CDR1 is SGHAT and CDR2 is FQNNGV. Trimming removed 0 bases from V and 10 bases from J; junction bases left unmatched: 11. As DNA, the CDR3 is TGTGCCAGCAGCTTAGAGCGGGAGGCCGTCCTCAGAGAGCAGTTCTTC. Translation: CASSLEREAVLREQFF. The complete variable domain, with remaining parts taken from reference TRBV11-2 and TRBJ2-1, reads EAGVAQSPRYKIIEKRQSVAFWCNPISGHATLYWYQQILGQGPKLLIQFQNNGVVDDSQLPKDRFSAERLKGVDSTLKIQPAKLEDSAVYLCASSLEREAVLREQFFGPGTRLTVL.

This clonotype was picked up many times. CDR3 sequence (DNA): TGTGCCAGCAGCCTGGGGGGAACGAGCTCCTACGAGCAGTACTTC. Translating gives CASSLGGTSSYEQYF. The gene calls are TRBV12-3 or TRBV12-4 and TRBJ2-7; tentatively, D is TRBD2 (6 bases). V dropped 6 bases and J dropped 0 bases, with 15 bases sitting between them. CDR3 size: 15 residues.

The chain employs TRBV20-1 and TRBJ2-5; D unresolved. Trimming cost V 5 bases and J 1 base, with 8 bases left between them. This CDR3 has 12 residues. Germline-derived CDR1 and CDR2 are DFQATT and SNEGSKA (reference sequence). The CDR3 sequence is CSAGAIQETQYF. CDR3 nucleotide sequence: TGCAGTGCTGGAGCAATCCAAGAGACCCAGTACTTC.

The rearrangement joins TRBV20-1 to TRBJ2-7; 9 bases are shared with TRBD1. Trimming cost V 4 bases and J 4 bases; bases outside gene matches: 5. The germline V gene encodes CDR1 DFQATT and CDR2 SNEGSKA (reference sequence). The CDR3 is 13 amino acids. Here the CDR3 DNA reads TGCAGTGCTATTGGGACAGGGAAATACGAGCAGTACTTC. Translation: CSAIGTGKYEQYF.

This clonotype has at least ten counts. The chain recombines TRBV2 with TRBJ2-7; 13 bases are shared with TRBD2. The germline V gene has CDR1 SNHLY and CDR2 FYNNEI. This CDR3 has 15 amino acids. The V gene end was trimmed by 5 bases and the J gene end by 7 bases; junction bases not matched to a gene: 8. The CDR3 sequence is CASSRLAGGVYEQYF. CDR3 DNA: TGTGCCAGCAGTAGACTAGCGGGGGGAGTGTATGAGCAGTACTTC.

This clonotype was recorded many times. The rearrangement joins TRBV3-1 to TRBJ2-2; 11 nucleotides match TRBD1. Germline V gene data show CDR1 as LGHDT and CDR2 as YNNKEL (reference sequence). The CDR3 totals 19 residues. The V gene end was trimmed by 1 base and the J gene end by 3 bases; junction bases not matched to a gene: 10. The CDR3 is CASSQGDRGLWEYTGELFF. CDR3 sequence (DNA): TGTGCCAGCAGCCAAGGGGACAGGGGGTTATGGGAGTACACCGGGGAGCTGTTTTTT. The full variable domain, completed using reference TRBV3-1 and TRBJ2-2, is DTAVSQTPKYLVTQMGNDKSIKCEQNLGHDTMYWYKQDSKKFLKIMFSYNNKELIINETVPNRFSPKSPDKAHLNLHINSLELGDSAVYFCASSQGDRGLWEYTGELFFGEGSRLTVL.

This clonotype has at least ten counts. Written as DNA, the CDR3 is TGCAGCGTTGTCACGGGGGGCATTCCCGGGGAGCTGTTTTTT. As protein: CSVVTGGIPGELFF. The rearrangement uses TRBV29-1 and TRBJ2-2; weak D call: TRBD2 (7 bases). Deletions cut 4 bases from V and 6 bases from J, with 15 bases between. The germline CDR1 and CDR2 sequences are SQVTM and ANQGSEA. The CDR3 spans 14 residues.

Ten or more counts support this clonotype. The CDR3 region has the DNA TGCGCCAGCAGCTTGGTCCTAGCGAGGTTAAATGAGCAGTTCTTC. Amino acids: CASSLVLARLNEQFF. This rearrangement joins TRBV5-1 to TRBJ2-1; the D gene is possibly TRBD2 (6 bases). The CDR3 is 15 amino acids. Per the germline V gene, CDR1 is SGHRS and CDR2 is YFSETQ. V lost 0 bases to trimming and J lost 7 bases, with 14 bases between them.

This clonotype has a count of ten or more. The chain uses TRBV5-1 and TRBJ2-1, with 10 bases aligning to TRBD2. The length of the CDR3 is 15 residues. V shed 5 bases and J 8 bases; nucleotides not matched to a gene: 10. Germline assignment: CDR1 SGHRS and CDR2 YFSETQ. The CDR3 DNA reads as TGCGCCAGCAGTCCCCTAGCGGGAGTTCGCGATGAGCAGTTCTTC. As protein: CASSPLAGVRDEQFF.

This clonotype was counted many times. This chain links TRBV11-3 with TRBJ2-3; D is uncertain. The CDR3 consists of 17 residues. Trimming shortened V by 1 base and J by 1 base, and 15 bases separated the two germline ends. The germline CDR1 and CDR2 sequences are SGHNT and YENEEA. CDR3 residues: CASSLGSYSSRTDTQYF. The DNA of the CDR3 is TGTGCCAGCAGCTTAGGGTCTTACAGTTCGCGCACAGATACGCAGTATTTT.

This clonotype was observed many times. The genes are TRBV18 and TRBJ2-3; 7 nucleotides match TRBD2. V was clipped by 2 bases and J by 5 bases; unmatched bases: 7. Looked up from germline, CDR1 is KGHSH and CDR2 is LQKENI. The CDR3 is 15 amino acids. CDR3 in amino acids: CASSPAGLYEDTQYF. DNA for the CDR3: TGTGCCAGCTCACCAGCGGGACTATACGAAGATACGCAGTATTTT.

This clonotype was recorded many times. The chain joins TRBV30 to TRBJ1-5, with D unclear. Germline V lookup: CDR1 GTSNPN, CDR2 SVGIG (reference sequence). V lost 0 bases, J lost 3 bases, and 9 bases lay in between. The CDR3 contains 14 residues. Here the CDR3 reads CAWSVPPYNQPQHF. As DNA, the CDR3 is TGTGCCTGGAGTGTACCCCCTTACAATCAGCCCCAGCATTTT.

This clonotype was counted at least ten times. One end of the junction fails to match germline, which may point to a read error. V is TRBV7-2 and J is TRBJ2-3; a possible D gene is TRBD2 (6 bases). CDR1 and CDR2 (germline): SGHTA, FQGNSA. This CDR3 comprises 15 residues. CDR3 bases: TGTGCCAGCAGCTCGACGACTAGGGGCACATATACGCAGTATTTT. Encoded protein: CASSSTTRGTYTQYF.

This clonotype came up many times. This chain connects TRBV5-1 to TRBJ2-3; D is ambiguous. Per germline, CDR1 SGHRS and CDR2 YFSETQ. The CDR3 is made up of 14 amino acids. Trimming removed 1 base at V and 4 bases at J, with 10 bases between. CDR3 loop: CASSLQWPADTQYF. CDR3 in DNA: TGCGCCAGCAGCTTGCAGTGGCCGGCAGATACGCAGTATTTT.

This clonotype was found a few times. This chain joins TRBV5-5 and TRBJ2-3; 7 bases fit TRBD1. The CDR3 has 15 residues. CDR1 SGHKS and CDR2 YYEKEE come from the germline V gene (reference sequence). V gave up 1 base and J gave up 2 bases; unmatched junction bases: 4. In DNA, the CDR3 is TGTGCCAGCAGCTTGACAGGGGTGGCCACAGATACGCAGTATTTT. Its protein is CASSLTGVATDTQYF.

This clonotype showed up many times. The chain combines TRBV5-5 with TRBJ1-1, with D perhaps matching TRBD1 (5 bases). Per germline, CDR1 SGHKS and CDR2 YYEKEE (reference sequence). CDR3 size: 15 residues. V was pared by 2 bases and J by 0 bases, with 11 bases between. The CDR3 protein is CASSFPQGLNTEAFF. The CDR3 nucleotides are TGTGCCAGCAGCTTTCCCCAGGGACTGAACACTGAAGCTTTCTTT.

This clonotype was counted many times. V and J are TRBV29-1 and TRBJ2-1, with D perhaps matching TRBD1 (5 bases). The CDR3 is made up of 10 amino acids. Deletions cut 5 bases from V and 8 bases from J, with 7 bases between. Germline CDR1 is SQVTM and CDR2 is ANQGSEA. CDR3 in amino acids: CSVKGYEQFF. In nucleotides, the CDR3 is TGCAGCGTTAAGGGGTATGAGCAGTTCTTC.

The rearrangement uses TRBV19 and TRBJ2-7; possible D gene TRBD1, 5 bases. Trimming left V 0 bases short and J 2 bases short, with 11 bases between. The CDR3 has 15 amino acids. Per the germline V gene, CDR1 is LNHDA and CDR2 is SQIVND (reference sequence). CDR3 amino acids: CASSIDSDITYEQYF. The CDR3 DNA sequence: TGTGCCAGTAGTATAGATTCGGACATAACCTACGAGCAGTACTTC.

This clonotype came up many times. The gene calls are TRBV7-6 and TRBJ2-3; 8 nucleotides line up with TRBD2. J lost 3 bases, V lost 5 bases, and 4 bases had no gene match. CDR3 size: 14 residues. Germline loops: CDR1 SGHVS, CDR2 FNYEAQ. The CDR3 region is CASSLSGGTDTQYF. The CDR3 bases are TGTGCCAGCAGCCTCAGCGGGGGTACAGATACGCAGTATTTT.

This clonotype is judged medium-sized (0.01 to 0.1%). The genes are TRBV14 and TRBJ2-7; tentatively, D is TRBD1 or TRBD2 (5 bases each). V was clipped by 4 bases and J by 1 base, with 11 bases between them. Germline CDR1 SGHDN, CDR2 FVKESK. The CDR3 loop spans 14 amino acids. The CDR3 nucleotides are TGTGCCAGCAGCCTTGCCTGGGGGTCCTACGAGCAGTACTTC. Its protein product is CASSLAWGSYEQYF.

This chain joins TRBV20-1 and TRBJ2-1; tentatively, D is TRBD2 (5 bases). The CDR3 extends over 14 amino acids. Deletions cut 3 bases from V and 0 bases from J, with 9 bases between. Germline lookup yields CDR1 DFQATT and CDR2 SNEGSKA (reference sequence). CDR3 in amino acids: CSASTGSSYNEQFF. CDR3 in DNA: TGCAGTGCTAGTACGGGGAGCTCCTACAATGAGCAGTTCTTC.

This clonotype was seen ten or more times. This chain uses TRBV29-1 with TRBJ2-2; D gene unclear. There are 13 residues in the CDR3. V lost 7 bases and J lost 1, with 10 bases in between. Germline V gives CDR1 SQVTM, CDR2 ANQGSEA. The CDR3 region has the DNA TGCAGCGCGTCAGATATGAACACCGGGGAGCTGTTTTTT. Residues: CSASDMNTGELFF.

This clonotype was recorded many times. This chain joins TRBV7-2 and TRBJ2-3, with D hard to call. The CDR3 has 11 residues. Trimming left V 8 bases short and J 2 bases short, with 5 bases between. The germline gives CDR1 SGHTA, CDR2 FQGNSA. CDR3 amino acids: CASSNTDTQYF. In DNA, the CDR3 is TGTGCCAGCTCCAACACAGATACGCAGTATTTT.

This clonotype was counted at least ten times. V is TRBV18 and J is TRBJ2-1, with TRBD2 identical over 8 bases. The germline gives CDR1 KGHSH, CDR2 LQKENI. Germline trimming cut 4 bases from V and 5 bases from J; bases unmatched to any gene: 4. This CDR3 comprises 14 residues. CDR3 protein: CASSRTSRNNEQFF. In DNA, the CDR3 is TGTGCCAGCTCACGGACTAGCAGAAACAATGAGCAGTTCTTC.

The chain uses TRBV3-1 and TRBJ2-7; TRBD1 agrees at 9 bases. After removal of 3 bases from V and 3 bases from J, the junction contained 0 bases not matched to a gene. The CDR3 spans 13 residues. Germline CDR1 is LGHDT and CDR2 is YNNKEL (reference sequence). The CDR3: CASSQTGGYEQYF. CDR3 DNA: TGTGCCAGCAGCCAGACAGGGGGCTACGAGCAGTACTTC.

This clonotype was picked up many times. The rearrangement uses TRBV7-3 and TRBJ2-3, with TRBD2 identical over 7 bases. After removal of 5 bases from V and 2 bases from J, the junction contained 4 bases not matched to a gene. The CDR3 is 14 residues long. Germline loops: CDR1 SGHTA, CDR2 FQGTGA. The CDR3 DNA reads TGTGCCAGCAGCCCCCGGGACTACACAGATACGCAGTATTTT. It yields the protein CASSPRDYTDTQYF.

In this sample, this clonotype turned up many times. J is TRBJ2-7 and V is TRBV7-9; D gene ambiguous. Per germline, CDR1 SEHNR and CDR2 FQNEAQ (reference sequence). CDR3 length equals 13 residues. Trimming took 1 base from V and 0 from J, leaving 4 bases between them. This chain's CDR3 is CASSLVSSYEQYF. The CDR3 bases are TGTGCCAGCAGCTTAGTGAGCTCCTACGAGCAGTACTTC.

At least ten counts were recorded for this clonotype. The rearrangement links TRBV5-1 to TRBJ2-7; 7 bases map to TRBD1. J gave up 2 bases and V 5 bases, and 7 bases lay outside the gene matches. This CDR3 has 14 residues. Germline V lookup: CDR1 SGHRS, CDR2 YFSETQ. The CDR3 spells CASRPQTGPYEQYF. In nucleotides, the CDR3 is TGCGCCAGCAGACCTCAGACAGGGCCCTACGAGCAGTACTTC.

This clonotype was seen at least ten times. The rearrangement uses TRBV5-1 and TRBJ2-5; 7 bases line up with TRBD2. Germline V CDR1 and CDR2: SGHRS, YFSETQ. After removal of 0 bases from V and 5 bases from J, the junction contained 10 bases not matched to a gene. The CDR3 runs 16 residues. As DNA, the CDR3 is TGCGCCAGCAGCTTGGGGTTTGGCGGGAGATCGGAGACCCAGTACTTC. It translates to CASSLGFGGRSETQYF. Full variable domain (missing parts from reference TRBV5-1 and TRBJ2-5): KAGVTQTPRYLIKTRGQQVTLSCSPISGHRSVSWYQQTPGQGLQFLFEYFSETQRNKGNFPGRFSGRQFSNSRSEMNVSTLELGDSALYLCASSLGFGGRSETQYFGPGTRLLVL.

This clonotype was counted at least ten times. The rearrangement uses TRBV14 and TRBJ2-7; perhaps TRBD1 as D (6 bases). Trimming removed 5 bases from V and 6 bases from J, with 17 bases in between. From germline, CDR1 is SGHDN and CDR2 FVKESK. This CDR3 has 14 amino acids. CDR3 protein: CASSSGRGVREQYF. Written as DNA, the CDR3 is TGTGCCAGCAGCTCAGGCAGGGGAGTTCGCGAGCAGTACTTC.

This clonotype has a count of ten or more. The chain employs TRBV28 and TRBJ1-5; no firm D call. CDR3 size: 12 residues. Trimming cost V 8 bases and J 3 bases, with 8 bases left between them. Germline lookup yields CDR1 MDHEN and CDR2 SYDVKM. Here the CDR3 DNA reads TGTGCCAGCCGCCTCACCAATCAGCCCCAGCATTTT. It specifies CASRLTNQPQHF.

This clonotype was detected many times. The rearrangement links TRBV7-8 to TRBJ1-1; 7 positions match TRBD1. The V segment lost 5 bases and the J segment 0 bases; nucleotides outside the gene matches: 6. In germline, CDR1 is SGHVS, CDR2 FQNEAQ. This CDR3 comprises 15 residues. The CDR3 nucleotides are TGTGCCAGCAGCCCCAGACAGGGTCTGAACACTGAAGCTTTCTTT. This gives the protein CASSPRQGLNTEAFF.